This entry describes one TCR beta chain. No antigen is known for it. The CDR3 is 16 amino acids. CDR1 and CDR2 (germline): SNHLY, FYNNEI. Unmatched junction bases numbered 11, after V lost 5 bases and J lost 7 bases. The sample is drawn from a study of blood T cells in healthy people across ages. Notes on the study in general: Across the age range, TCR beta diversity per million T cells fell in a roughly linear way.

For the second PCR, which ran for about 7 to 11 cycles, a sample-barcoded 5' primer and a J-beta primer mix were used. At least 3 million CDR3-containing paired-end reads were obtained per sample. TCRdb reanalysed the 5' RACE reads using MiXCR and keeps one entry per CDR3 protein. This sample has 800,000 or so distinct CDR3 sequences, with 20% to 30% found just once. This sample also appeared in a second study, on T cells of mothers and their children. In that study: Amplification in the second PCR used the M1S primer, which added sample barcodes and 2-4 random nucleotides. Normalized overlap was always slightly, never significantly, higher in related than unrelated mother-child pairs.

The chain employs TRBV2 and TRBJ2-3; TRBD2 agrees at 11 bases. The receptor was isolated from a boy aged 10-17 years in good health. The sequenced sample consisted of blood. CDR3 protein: CASSTISGGARHTQYF. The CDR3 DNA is TGTGCCAGCAGTACCATTAGCGGGGGGGCACGCCATACGCAGTATTTT.